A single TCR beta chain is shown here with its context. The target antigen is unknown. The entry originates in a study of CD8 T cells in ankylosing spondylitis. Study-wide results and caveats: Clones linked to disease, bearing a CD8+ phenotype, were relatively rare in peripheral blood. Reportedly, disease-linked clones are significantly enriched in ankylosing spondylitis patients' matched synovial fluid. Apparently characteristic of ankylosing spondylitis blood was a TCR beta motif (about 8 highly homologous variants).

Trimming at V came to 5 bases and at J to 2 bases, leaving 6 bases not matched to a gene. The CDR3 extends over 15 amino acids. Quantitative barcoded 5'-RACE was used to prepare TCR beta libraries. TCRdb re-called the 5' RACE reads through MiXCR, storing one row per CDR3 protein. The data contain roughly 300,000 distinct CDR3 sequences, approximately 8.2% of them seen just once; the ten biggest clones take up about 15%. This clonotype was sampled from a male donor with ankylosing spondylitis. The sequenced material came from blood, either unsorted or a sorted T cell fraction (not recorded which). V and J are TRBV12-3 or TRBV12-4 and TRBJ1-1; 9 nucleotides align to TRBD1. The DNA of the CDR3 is TGTGCCAGCAGTGAAACAGGGGGCTTAAACACTGAAGCTTTCTTT. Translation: CASSETGGLNTEAFF.